This TCR beta chain was identified during a study of T cell responses to AZD1222 COVID-19 vaccine. Points from the study as a whole: Rises in breadth and depth of Spike-specific TCRs came after two AZD1222 doses. Dominant at 160-218 and 743-854, vaccine-associated CD4 TCRs also spanned spike. Only a handful of AZD1222 recipients, roughly six in all, had baseline seropositivity.

To note about this clone: What it binds is not known.

Second doses were pooled across both intervals (about 4 or about 12 weeks). Unmatched junction bases numbered 4, after V lost 2 bases and J lost 2 bases. There are 15 residues in the CDR3. CDR1 and CDR2 (germline): MNHEY, SMNVEV (reference sequence). Sequencing used immunoSEQ multiplex PCR; TCRdb keeps in-frame clones, though not all of them. The sample lists approximately 72,000 clones; roughly nine tenths were seen once. Sequenced material: peripheral blood, taken 28 days after the second AZD1222 dose. The rearrangement joins TRBV27 to TRBJ2-7; 9 bases align to TRBD1. This receptor was obtained from an adult who received the AZD1222 COVID-19 vaccine. The DNA of the CDR3 is TGTGCCAGCAGTTTACTCCGGGACAGGGCCTACGAGCAGTACTTC. Translating it yields CASSLLRDRAYEQYF.